A single sample is the source of the 30 T cell receptor beta chains below, sequenced in a study of blood T cells in healthy people across ages. A second PCR, run for roughly 7 to 12 cycles, used a sample-barcoded 5' primer plus a J-beta primer mix. TCRdb redid the calling of the 5' RACE reads with MiXCR, one entry per CDR3 protein. The data contain 850,000 to 1,300,000 distinct CDR3 sequences, 35% to 55% of them singletons. Sequencing was performed on blood. The source is a woman aged 55-70 years in good health.

The chain joins TRBV21-1 to TRBJ1-2; the table gives TRBD1 as D, unverified against the DNA. TRBV21-1 is designated a pseudogene. The CDR3 spans 16 residues. The CDR3 nucleotides read TGTGCCAGCACTCAACCGCCGGGACAGGGGGCCTATGGCTACACCTTC. It specifies CASTQPPGQGAYGYTF.

The rearrangement joins TRBV15 to TRBJ2-4; no clear D. The CDR3 runs 14 residues. Germline CDR1 is LNHNV and CDR2 is YYDKDF (reference sequence). Trimming removed 0 bases from V and 13 bases from J, with 16 bases in between. CDR3: CATSRDLGFYVQYF. The CDR3 DNA reads TGTGCCACCAGCAGAGATTTGGGATTTTACGTGCAGTACTTC.

The chain links TRBV9 to TRBJ2-1; 8 bases align to TRBD1. Germline CDR1 SGDLS, CDR2 YYNGEE. This CDR3 region has 13 residues. Trimming cost V 4 bases and J 9 bases; bases outside gene matches: 6. This CDR3 is CASSQTGAGEQFF. As DNA, the CDR3 is TGTGCCAGCAGCCAGACAGGGGCTGGTGAGCAGTTCTTC.

The chain joins TRBV7-9 to TRBJ1-4, with a weak D call TRBD1 (5 bases). V lost 5 bases and J 8 bases, leaving 12 bases between the germline ends. Looked up from germline, CDR1 is SEHNR and CDR2 is FQNEAQ (reference sequence). This CDR3 has 13 amino acids. CDR3 nucleotides: TGTGCCAGCAGCCCCAGGGTCCGAGAAAAACTGTTTTTT. This codes for CASSPRVREKLFF.

The genes are TRBV20-1 and TRBJ2-1; D might be TRBD2 (7 bases). The V gene's germline CDR1 is DFQATT and CDR2 SNEGSKA (reference sequence). V was cut by 8 bases and J by 9 bases, with 23 bases left in between. The CDR3 has 14 amino acids. CDR3 residues: CSSRGPAGITEQFF. CDR3 coding DNA: TGCAGTTCCCGGGGGCCAGCGGGAATTACTGAGCAGTTCTTC.

This clonotype was seen a handful of times. The chain uses TRBV6-5 and TRBJ2-6; D is uncertain. CDR1 is MNHEY and CDR2 is SVGAGI in the germline V gene. The CDR3 spans 14 residues. Trimming cost V 11 bases and J 0 bases, with 11 bases left between them. The DNA for the CDR3 is TGTGCCTCCAGGAGAGGCTCTGGGGCCAACGTCCTGACTTTC. Translation gives CASRRGSGANVLTF.

The chain carries TRBV7-9 and TRBJ2-3; D possibly matches TRBD1 or TRBD2 (5 bases each). There are 16 residues in the CDR3. Germline V gives CDR1 SEHNR, CDR2 FQNEAQ (reference sequence). With 5 bases removed from V and 2 bases from J, the gap between germline ends came to 17 bases. CDR3 in DNA: TGTGCCAGCAGCGCCGACCGGGGCCCCGACACAGATACGCAGTATTTT. Its translation: CASSADRGPDTDTQYF.

The chain links TRBV20-1 to TRBJ1-1; a possible D gene is TRBD1 (6 bases). The germline CDR1 and CDR2 sequences are DFQATT and SNEGSKA (reference sequence). The V end lost 0 bases, the J end lost 5 bases, and 10 bases lay between the germline ends. This CDR3 is 13 amino acids long. This CDR3 reads CSARDGTRTEAFF. CDR3 sequence (DNA): TGCAGTGCTAGAGATGGGACACGGACTGAAGCTTTCTTT.

The chain has TRBV6-5 and TRBJ2-3; D is possibly TRBD1 (6 bases). The CDR3 is made up of 13 amino acids. Trimming pared 8 bases from V and 2 bases from J, leaving 11 bases between. Germline CDR1 MNHEY, CDR2 SVGAGI. The CDR3 spells CASWDTNTDTQYF. CDR3 coding DNA: TGTGCCAGCTGGGACACCAACACAGATACGCAGTATTTT.

The CDR3 nucleotides read TGTGCCAGCAGCCAAGAGTACCGACAGACAAACACCGGGGAGCTGTTTTTT. It specifies CASSQEYRQTNTGELFF. This sequence joins TRBV3-1 and TRBJ2-2, with D possibly being TRBD1 (5 bases). The germline V gene has CDR1 LGHDT and CDR2 YNNKEL (reference sequence). The CDR3 covers 17 residues. V lost 0 bases, J lost 2 bases, and 13 bases lay in between.

In this sample, this clonotype turned up a few times. This chain links TRBV29-1 with TRBJ2-7; perhaps TRBD2 as D (6 bases). The CDR3 is made up of 12 amino acids. Deletions cut 4 bases from V and 4 bases from J, with 11 bases between. CDR1 SQVTM and CDR2 ANQGSEA come from the germline V gene. CDR3 loop: CSVGGVGYEQYF. Written as DNA, the CDR3 is TGCAGCGTTGGGGGGGTTGGTTACGAGCAGTACTTC.

J is TRBJ1-5 and V is TRBV7-9; 8 nucleotides match TRBD1. The CDR3 sequence is 16 residues long. With 4 bases clipped from V and 4 bases from J, the junction kept 9 bases outside the gene matches. Germline-derived CDR1 and CDR2 are SEHNR and FQNEAQ (reference sequence). CDR3 residues: CASSSNAGTGNQPQHF. The CDR3 region has the DNA TGTGCCAGCAGCTCCAACGCCGGGACAGGAAATCAGCCCCAGCATTTT.

This clonotype was seen ten or more times. The rearrangement links TRBV11-2 to TRBJ2-7; D gene unclear. CDR3 size: 15 residues. The V gene's germline CDR1 is SGHAT and CDR2 FQNNGV. Trimming stripped 5 bases from V and 4 bases from J, with 18 bases between. This chain's CDR3 is CASSRMKVPPYEQYF. In DNA, the CDR3 is TGTGCCAGCAGCCGAATGAAGGTCCCGCCTTACGAGCAGTACTTC.

In the case of this clonotype: As the CDR3 is not closed by the conserved phenylalanine or tryptophan, this likely results from a read error. The rearrangement links TRBV9 to TRBJ2-4; a possible D gene is TRBD1 (5 bases). The DNA end is more similar to TRBJ2-5, so the J call may be wrong. This CDR3 contains 13 residues. Per germline, CDR1 SGDLS and CDR2 YYNGEE. CDR3 region: CASSVEGSETQYL. The CDR3, as DNA: TGTGCCAGCAGCGTAGAGGGGTCGGAGACCCAGTACCTC.

About this clonotype itself: A much larger clone differs by one base, so this may be a read error. The chain is built from TRBV27 and TRBJ2-3; TRBD2 agrees at 10 bases. CDR3 length: 14 residues. Unmatched junction bases numbered 3, after V lost 5 bases and J lost 4 bases. Germline CDR1 and CDR2: MNHEY and SMNVEV (reference sequence). This CDR3 is CASSAGLAADTQYF. CDR3 nucleotide sequence: TGTGCCAGCAGTGCCGGACTAGCGGCAGATACGCAGTATTTT.

This clonotype was observed a handful of times. The chain is built from TRBV28 and TRBJ2-2; D possibly corresponds to TRBD1 (6 bases). Deletions cut 2 bases from V and 1 base from J, with 14 bases between. The germline V gene has CDR1 MDHEN and CDR2 SYDVKM. The CDR3 contains 17 residues. In DNA form, the CDR3 reads TGTGCCAGCAGTTTAGGGGTGAACAGGGTGAACACCGGGGAGCTGTTTTTT. Translating gives CASSLGVNRVNTGELFF.

This clonotype appeared a single time. The chain couples TRBV29-1 to TRBJ2-3, with TRBD2 identical over 10 bases. This CDR3 is 13 amino acids long. Trimming removed 7 bases from V and 4 bases from J; junction bases left unmatched: 5. Germline V gene lookup returns CDR1 SQVTM and CDR2 ANQGSEA. This CDR3 reads CSGASGSSDTQYF. CDR3 nucleotide sequence: TGCAGCGGCGCTAGCGGGAGCTCAGATACGCAGTATTTT.

The rearrangement uses TRBV2 and TRBJ2-1; 8 bases agree with TRBD2. The CDR3 has 14 amino acids. Trimming cost V 8 bases and J 1 base; bases outside gene matches: 4. CDR1 is SNHLY, CDR2 FYNNEI, per germline. Written as DNA, the CDR3 is TGTGCCAGCTTGGGCGGGAGGTCCTACAATGAGCAGTTCTTC. It is translated as CASLGGRSYNEQFF.

The chain is built from TRBV16 and TRBJ2-1, with D perhaps TRBD2 (6 bases). The CDR3 contains 12 residues. Germline CDR1 reads KGHSY; CDR2 reads FQNENV. V gave up 5 bases and J gave up 10 bases, with 12 bases separating them. CDR3 amino acids: CASSAGPGEQFF. CDR3 DNA: TGTGCCAGCAGCGCGGGACCAGGGGAGCAGTTCTTC.

The chain is built from TRBV19 and TRBJ1-5; 10 nucleotides agree with TRBD1. Losses at the gene ends were 7 bases for V and 9 bases for J; bases not matched to a gene: 3. The germline V gene has CDR1 LNHDA and CDR2 SQIVND (reference sequence). The CDR3 sequence is 12 residues long. The CDR3: CASTRTGGPQHF. CDR3 in DNA: TGTGCCAGTACCCGGACAGGGGGGCCCCAGCATTTT. The complete variable domain, with remaining parts taken from reference TRBV19 and TRBJ1-5, reads DGGITQSPKYLFRKEGQNVTLSCEQNLNHDAMYWYRQDPGQGLRLIYYSQIVNDFQKGDIAEGYSVSREKKESFPLTVTSAQKNPTAFYLCASTRTGGPQHFGDGTRLSIL.

This chain connects TRBV14 to TRBJ1-1; no clear D. This CDR3 has 15 residues. Germline lookup yields CDR1 SGHDN and CDR2 FVKESK. Trimming cost V 0 bases and J 5 bases, with 13 bases left between them. DNA of the CDR3: TGTGCCAGCAGCCAAGAACTAGGGCTTCGGACTGAAGCTTTCTTT. This translates into CASSQELGLRTEAFF.

This clonotype was seen more than once but under ten times. The chain uses TRBV29-1 and TRBJ2-7; 12 bases fit TRBD2. J was trimmed by 2 bases and V by 7 bases; bases with no gene match: 3. In germline, CDR1 is SQVTM, CDR2 ANQGSEA. The CDR3 spans 13 residues. The CDR3, as DNA: TGCAGCGGCCGACTAGCGGGAGCCTACGAGCAGTACTTC. Amino acid sequence: CSGRLAGAYEQYF.

This chain uses TRBV30 with TRBJ1-1; D call uncertain. Trimming shortened V by 0 bases and J by 6 bases, and 14 bases separated the two germline ends. Germline V gene lookup returns CDR1 GTSNPN and CDR2 SVGIG (reference sequence). The CDR3 totals 14 residues. The CDR3 DNA follows: TGTGCCTGGAGTGTAAAAGTTTTTTTCGCTGAAGCTTTCTTT. It codes for CAWSVKVFFAEAFF.

This clonotype was counted a few times. The rearrangement joins TRBV29-1 to TRBJ2-3; tentatively, D is TRBD2 (5 bases). The germline V and J ends were trimmed by 3 bases and 4 bases, with 8 bases remaining between them. From germline, CDR1 is SQVTM and CDR2 ANQGSEA. The CDR3 runs to 12 residues. CDR3 sequence reads: CSVDIGADTQYF. In DNA form, the CDR3 reads TGCAGCGTTGACATCGGGGCAGATACGCAGTATTTT.

The chain uses TRBV6-1 and TRBJ2-3; TRBD1 is a possible D gene (6 bases). This CDR3 comprises 16 residues. In germline, CDR1 is MNHNS, CDR2 SASEGT. V was shortened by 4 bases and J by 2 bases, with 16 bases between the two germline ends. The CDR3 protein is CASSVSRGQVTDTQYF. The CDR3 nucleotides read TGTGCCAGCAGTGTTTCCAGGGGACAAGTCACAGATACGCAGTATTTT.

This clonotype occurred a few times. V and J are TRBV21-1 and TRBJ2-7. TRBV21-1 is given as a pseudogene. CDR3 length equals 15 residues. CDR3 amino acids: CASSKVDRPSYEQYF. Written as DNA, the CDR3 is TGTGCCAGCAGCAAAGTGGATCGACCCTCCTACGAGCAGTACTTC.

This sequence joins TRBV27 and TRBJ1-4; 12 nucleotides agree with TRBD1. With 4 bases clipped from V and 8 bases from J, the junction kept 2 bases outside the gene matches. The CDR3 is 14 amino acids. The germline CDR1 and CDR2 sequences are MNHEY and SMNVEV (reference sequence). The CDR3 sequence is CASSWGQGAEKLFF. The CDR3 DNA reads TGTGCCAGCAGTTGGGGACAGGGGGCGGAAAAACTGTTTTTT.

The V and J genes are TRBV12-3 or TRBV12-4 and TRBJ2-3; a weak D match, TRBD1 (6 bases). The V and J ends lost 6 bases and 2 bases respectively, with 15 bases between them. The length of the CDR3 is 15 residues. CDR3 sequence reads: CASSGQSYSTDTQYF. DNA for the CDR3: TGTGCCAGCAGCGGACAGAGCTACTCCACAGATACGCAGTATTTT.

This sequence joins TRBV28 and TRBJ2-2; D is uncertain. The CDR3 totals 15 residues. Germline CDR1 MDHEN, CDR2 SYDVKM. V was clipped by 5 bases and J by 2 bases, with 12 bases between them. The DNA for the CDR3 is TGTGCCAGCAGTCCACCCAGCCTAAACACCGGGGAGCTGTTTTTT. Protein sequence: CASSPPSLNTGELFF.

J is TRBJ1-5 and V is TRBV29-1, with D possibly matching TRBD1 (5 bases). In germline, CDR1 is SQVTM, CDR2 ANQGSEA. The germline V and J ends were trimmed by 0 bases and 5 bases, with 14 bases remaining between them. This CDR3 region has 15 residues. The CDR3 region is CSVEEEGDAYQPQHF. The CDR3 DNA sequence: TGCAGCGTTGAAGAGGAAGGGGACGCCTATCAGCCCCAGCATTTT.